A single sample gave rise to the 8 T cell receptor beta chains below, sequenced in a study of shared clonotypes between healthy human individuals. Terminally differentiated effector memory CD45RA+ cells were excluded from the naive CD8 cells, which were CD45RO-negative and positively selected for CCR7. Generated by immunoSEQ multiplex PCR, the TCRdb table keeps only in-frame clones and is missing some. The sample shows about 2 million clones, over 85% of them seen only once. The specimen sequenced was naive CD8+ T cells sorted from blood. Every receptor here comes from a man younger than 30 in good health.

The chain employs TRBV7-8 and TRBJ2-7; D possibly corresponds to TRBD1 (6 bases). Germline assignment: CDR1 SGHVS and CDR2 FQNEAQ. Between the trimmed V and J ends, which lost 5 bases and 4 bases, there was a span of 9 bases. The CDR3 has 12 residues. CDR3 nucleotides: TGTGCCAGCAGCCCCGGACAGTACGAGCAGTACTTC. As protein: CASSPGQYEQYF.

The chain has TRBV9 and TRBJ2-7; D not certain. This CDR3 comprises 13 residues. V lost 1 base to trimming and J lost 5 bases, with 10 bases between them. Germline V gene sequence: CDR1 SGDLS, CDR2 YYNGEE. In nucleotides, the CDR3 is TGTGCCAGCAGCGTATGGGTAAACGACGAGCAGTACTTC. This gives the protein CASSVWVNDEQYF.

About this clone itself: This sample also contains other DNA sequences that code for the same CDR3. The chain employs TRBV13 and TRBJ2-7; 8 nucleotides match TRBD2. The length of the CDR3 is 14 residues. V shed 1 base, J shed 6 bases, and the junction held 5 bases outside the gene matches. Germline loops: CDR1 PRHDT, CDR2 FYEKMQ (reference sequence). CDR3 coding DNA: TGTGCCAGCAGCTTAGCAGCGGGAGAAGGCGAGCAGTACTTC. This translates into CASSLAAGEGEQYF.

About this clone: The sample carries other DNA sequences with the same CDR3. The genes are TRBV7-9 and TRBJ1-1; D remains unclear. V was trimmed by 5 bases and J by 5 bases, leaving 6 bases between them. CDR1 is SEHNR, CDR2 FQNEAQ, per germline (reference sequence). This CDR3 has 11 amino acids. The CDR3 loop reads CASSLNTEAFF. In DNA form, the CDR3 reads TGTGCCAGCAGCCTCAATACTGAAGCTTTCTTT. The full variable domain, in which reference TRBV7-9 and TRBJ1-1 provide the parts outside the CDR3, is DTGVSQNPRHKITKRGQNVTFRCDPISEHNRLYWYRQTLGQGPEFLTYFQNEAQLEKSRLLSDRFSAERPKGSFSTLEIQRTEQGDSAMYLCASSLNTEAFFGQGTRLTVV.

The chain employs TRBV27 and TRBJ2-1; 7 nucleotides match TRBD2. The CDR3 spans 15 residues. The germline V gene encodes CDR1 MNHEY and CDR2 SMNVEV (reference sequence). V gave up 5 bases and J gave up 5 bases; unmatched junction bases: 9. The CDR3 region has the DNA TGTGCCAGCAGTCCGATAGGGAGGGGAAACAATGAGCAGTTCTTC. As protein: CASSPIGRGNNEQFF.

The chain couples TRBV7-8 to TRBJ1-5; 10 nucleotides agree with TRBD1. The germline V gene encodes CDR1 SGHVS and CDR2 FQNEAQ. Trimming removed 5 bases from V and 5 bases from J; junction bases left unmatched: 6. This CDR3 region has 15 residues. This CDR3 is CASSLRTGGDQPQHF. In DNA, the CDR3 is TGTGCCAGCAGCCTCAGGACAGGGGGGGATCAGCCCCAGCATTTT.

The chain couples TRBV7-9 to TRBJ2-5; 9 positions agree with TRBD1. V lost 5 bases to trimming and J lost 2 bases; unmatched junction nucleotides: 12. This CDR3 comprises 17 residues. Germline V gene lookup returns CDR1 SEHNR and CDR2 FQNEAQ (reference sequence). In DNA, the CDR3 is TGTGCCAGCAGCCTAACAAAGGGACAGGGACGACAAGAGACCCAGTACTTC. Translated, it gives CASSLTKGQGRQETQYF.

For this clone: A read error may explain this, as a much larger clone is one base away. Distinct nucleotide sequences in the sample also encode this CDR3. The J gene is TRBJ2-5, the V gene TRBV5-1; D ambiguous. CDR3 length: 11 residues. From germline, CDR1 is SGHRS and CDR2 YFSETQ. Trimming shortened V by 0 bases and J by 4 bases, and 1 base separated the two germline ends. In nucleotides, the CDR3 is TGCGCCAGCAGCTTGGTAGAGACCCAGTACTTC. This translates into CASSLVETQYF.